This TCR beta chain derives from a study of T cells in localized non-small cell lung cancer. Study-wide points: Longer survival (overall) was linked to higher T cell density in blood. Adjacent lung held a median roughly 50 of the top 100 tumor clones.

With regard to this clone: Its antigen is unidentified.

Only in-frame clones appear in the TCRdb table, and some are missing; sequencing was by immunoSEQ multiplex PCR. Of roughly 3,500 clones in the sample, approximately 24% were seen once. Germline V gives CDR1 SQVTM, CDR2 ANQGSEA. V lost 7 bases and J 5 bases, leaving 17 bases between the germline ends. The CDR3 spans 13 residues. This TCR was sampled from a man aged 40 to 70 with stage II squamous cell lung carcinoma. V is TRBV29-1 and J is TRBJ1-1, with a tentative D call TRBD1 (6 bases). This sample comprised lung tumor tissue, obtained before any cancer treatment. The CDR3, as DNA: TGCAGCGCGCAGTCATGGGGGGCAACTGAAGCTTTCTTT. Its protein is CSAQSWGATEAFF.